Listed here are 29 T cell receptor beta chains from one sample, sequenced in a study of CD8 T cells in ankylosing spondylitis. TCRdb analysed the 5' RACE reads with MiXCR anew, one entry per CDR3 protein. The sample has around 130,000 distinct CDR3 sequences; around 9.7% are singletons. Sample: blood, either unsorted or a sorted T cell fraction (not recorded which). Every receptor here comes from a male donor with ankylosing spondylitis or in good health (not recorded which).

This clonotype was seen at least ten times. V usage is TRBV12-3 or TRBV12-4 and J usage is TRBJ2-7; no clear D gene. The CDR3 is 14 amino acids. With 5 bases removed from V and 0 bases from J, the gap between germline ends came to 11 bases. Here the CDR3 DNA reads TGTGCCAGCAGTCCCCTGTCGGTCTCCTACGAGCAGTACTTC. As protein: CASSPLSVSYEQYF.

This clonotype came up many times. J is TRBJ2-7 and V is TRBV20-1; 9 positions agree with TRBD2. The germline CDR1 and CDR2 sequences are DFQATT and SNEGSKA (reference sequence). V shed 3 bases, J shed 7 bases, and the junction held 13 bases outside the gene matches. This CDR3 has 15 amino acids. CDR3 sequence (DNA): TGCAGTGCTAGGGGTCGGGCTAGCGGGACTAGTGAGCAGTACTTC. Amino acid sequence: CSARGRASGTSEQYF.

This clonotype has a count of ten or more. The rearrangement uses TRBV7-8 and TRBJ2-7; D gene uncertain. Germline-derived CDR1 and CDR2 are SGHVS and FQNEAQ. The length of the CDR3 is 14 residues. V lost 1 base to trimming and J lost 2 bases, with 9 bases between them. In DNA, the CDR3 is TGTGCCAGCAGCTTAGACCAGCGCGCCTACGAGCAGTACTTC. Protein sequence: CASSLDQRAYEQYF.

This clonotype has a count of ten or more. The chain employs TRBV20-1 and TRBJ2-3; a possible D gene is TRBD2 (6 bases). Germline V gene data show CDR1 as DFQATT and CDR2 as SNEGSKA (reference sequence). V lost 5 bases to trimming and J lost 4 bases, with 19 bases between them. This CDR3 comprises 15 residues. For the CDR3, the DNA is TGCAGTGCTCCGGGACTCGGGTTTGTCGCAGATACGCAGTATTTT. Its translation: CSAPGLGFVADTQYF.

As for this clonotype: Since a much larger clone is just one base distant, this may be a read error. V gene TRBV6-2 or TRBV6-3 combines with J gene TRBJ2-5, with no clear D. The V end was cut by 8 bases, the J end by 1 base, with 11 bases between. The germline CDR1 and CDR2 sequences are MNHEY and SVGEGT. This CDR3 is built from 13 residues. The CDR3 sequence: CASLRRIQETQYF. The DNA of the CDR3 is TGTGCCAGCCTACGGCGGATCCAAGAGACCCAGTACTTC.

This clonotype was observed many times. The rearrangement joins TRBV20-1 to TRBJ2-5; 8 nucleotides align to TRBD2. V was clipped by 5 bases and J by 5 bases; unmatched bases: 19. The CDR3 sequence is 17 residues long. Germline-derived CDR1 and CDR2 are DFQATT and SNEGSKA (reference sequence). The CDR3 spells CSAGSGAGGLNEETQYF. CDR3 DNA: TGCAGTGCTGGTTCTGGGGCGGGAGGATTAAATGAGGAGACCCAGTACTTC.

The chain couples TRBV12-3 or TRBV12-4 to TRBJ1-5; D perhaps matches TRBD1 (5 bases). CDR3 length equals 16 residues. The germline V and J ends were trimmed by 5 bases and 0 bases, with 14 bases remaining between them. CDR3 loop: CASSRDSFYSNQPQHF. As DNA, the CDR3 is TGTGCCAGCAGTAGAGACAGTTTCTATAGCAATCAGCCCCAGCATTTT.

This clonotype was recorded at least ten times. CDR3 in DNA: TGCGCCAGCAGCTTGGAAGGCCTCTCTGGGGCCAACGTCCTGACTTTC. This gives the protein CASSLEGLSGANVLTF. This sequence joins TRBV5-1 and TRBJ2-6; D not resolved. The CDR3 runs 16 residues. The V gene lost 0 bases and the J gene lost 0 bases, with 7 bases spanning the gap. Germline CDR1 reads SGHRS; CDR2 reads YFSETQ.

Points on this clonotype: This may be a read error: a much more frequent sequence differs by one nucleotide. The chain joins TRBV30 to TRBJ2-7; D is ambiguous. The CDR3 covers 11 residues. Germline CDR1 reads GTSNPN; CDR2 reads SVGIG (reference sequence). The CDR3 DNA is TGTGCCTGGAGTCCTCAATACGAGCTGTACTTC. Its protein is CAWSPQYELYF.

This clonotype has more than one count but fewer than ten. The CDR3 nucleotides are TGCAGTGCTAGCTTGGGAGGGCGAAGCTCCTACAATGAGCAGTTCTTC. The encoded protein is CSASLGGRSSYNEQFF. This chain uses TRBV20-1 with TRBJ2-1; 7 bases are shared with TRBD2. The CDR3 has 16 amino acids. Germline V lookup: CDR1 DFQATT, CDR2 SNEGSKA (reference sequence). Trimming cost V 3 bases and J 0 bases; bases outside gene matches: 8.

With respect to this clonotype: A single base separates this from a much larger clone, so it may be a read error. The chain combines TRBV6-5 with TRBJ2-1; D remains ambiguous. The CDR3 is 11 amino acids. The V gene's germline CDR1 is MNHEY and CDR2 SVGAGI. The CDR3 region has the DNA TGTGCCAGCAGTTCCTTCAATGAGCAGTTCTTC. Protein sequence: CASSSFNEQFF.

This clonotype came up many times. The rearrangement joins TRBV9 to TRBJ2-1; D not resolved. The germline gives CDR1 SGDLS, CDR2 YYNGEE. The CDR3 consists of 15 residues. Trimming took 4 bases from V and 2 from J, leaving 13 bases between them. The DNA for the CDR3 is TGTGCCAGCAGCTTCCAATCGACTCCCTACAATGAGCAGTTCTTC. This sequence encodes CASSFQSTPYNEQFF.

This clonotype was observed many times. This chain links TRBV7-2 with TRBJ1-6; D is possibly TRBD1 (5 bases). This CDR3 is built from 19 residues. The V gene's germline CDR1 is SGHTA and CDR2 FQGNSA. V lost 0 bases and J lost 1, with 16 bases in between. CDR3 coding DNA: TGTGCCAGCAGCTTAGCGGGCTTGGGGGGAACGTCCTATAATTCACCCCTCCACTTT. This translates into CASSLAGLGGTSYNSPLHF.

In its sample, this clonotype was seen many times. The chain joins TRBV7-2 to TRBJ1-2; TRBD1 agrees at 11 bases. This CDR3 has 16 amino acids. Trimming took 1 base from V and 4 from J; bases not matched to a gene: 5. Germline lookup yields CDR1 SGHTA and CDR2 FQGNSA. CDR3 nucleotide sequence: TGTGCCAGCAGCTTAGACCCCGGGACAGGGGGCTATGGCTACACCTTC. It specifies CASSLDPGTGGYGYTF.

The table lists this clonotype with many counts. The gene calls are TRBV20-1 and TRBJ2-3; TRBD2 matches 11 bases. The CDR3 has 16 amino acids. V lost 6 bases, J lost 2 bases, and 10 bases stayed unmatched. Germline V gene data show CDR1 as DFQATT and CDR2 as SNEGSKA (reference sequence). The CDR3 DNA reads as TGCAGTGCCCCAGACCTTAGCGGGAGGGCCACAGATACGCAGTATTTT. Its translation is CSAPDLSGRATDTQYF.

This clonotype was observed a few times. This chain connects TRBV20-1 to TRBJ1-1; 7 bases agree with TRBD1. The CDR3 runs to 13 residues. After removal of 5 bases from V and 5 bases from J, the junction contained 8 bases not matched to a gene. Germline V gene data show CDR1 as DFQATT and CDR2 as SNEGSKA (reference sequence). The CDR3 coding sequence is TGCAGTGCTGGGGGGCAGGGGGTTACTGAAGCTTTCTTT. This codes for CSAGGQGVTEAFF.

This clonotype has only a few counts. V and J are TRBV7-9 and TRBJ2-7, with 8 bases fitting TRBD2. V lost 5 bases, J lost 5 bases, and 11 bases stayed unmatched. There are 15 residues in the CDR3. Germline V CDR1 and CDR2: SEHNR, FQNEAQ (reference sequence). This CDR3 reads CASSTGLGGRDEQYF. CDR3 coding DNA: TGTGCCAGCAGCACGGGACTAGGTGGTCGGGACGAGCAGTACTTC.

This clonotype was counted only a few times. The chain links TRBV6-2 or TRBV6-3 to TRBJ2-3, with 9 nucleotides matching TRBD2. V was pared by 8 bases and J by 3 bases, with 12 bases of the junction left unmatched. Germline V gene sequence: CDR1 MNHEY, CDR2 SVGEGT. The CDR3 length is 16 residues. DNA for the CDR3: TGTGCCAGCGGAATGACCAGCGGGAGGCCTACAGATACGCAGTATTTT. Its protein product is CASGMTSGRPTDTQYF.

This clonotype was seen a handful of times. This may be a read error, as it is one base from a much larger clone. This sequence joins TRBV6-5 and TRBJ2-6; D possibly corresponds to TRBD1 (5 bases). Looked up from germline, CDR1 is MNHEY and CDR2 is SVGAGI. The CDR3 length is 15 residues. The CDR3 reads CASSYSQTGANGLTF. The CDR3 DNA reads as TGTGCCAGCAGTTACTCTCAGACTGGGGCCAACGGCCTGACTTTC.

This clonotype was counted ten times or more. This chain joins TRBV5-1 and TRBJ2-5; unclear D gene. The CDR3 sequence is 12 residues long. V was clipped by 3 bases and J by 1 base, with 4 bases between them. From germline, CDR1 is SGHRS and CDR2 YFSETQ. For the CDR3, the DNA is TGCGCCAGCAGCTCAAGCCAAGAGACCCAGTACTTC. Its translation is CASSSSQETQYF. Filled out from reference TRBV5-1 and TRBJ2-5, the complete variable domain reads KAGVTQTPRYLIKTRGQQVTLSCSPISGHRSVSWYQQTPGQGLQFLFEYFSETQRNKGNFPGRFSGRQFSNSRSEMNVSTLELGDSALYLCASSSSQETQYFGPGTRLLVL.

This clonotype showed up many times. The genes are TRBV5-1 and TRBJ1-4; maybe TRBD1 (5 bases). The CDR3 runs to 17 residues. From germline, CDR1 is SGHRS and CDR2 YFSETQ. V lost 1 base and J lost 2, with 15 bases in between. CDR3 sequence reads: CASSLFGGVRTNEKLFF. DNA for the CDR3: TGCGCCAGCAGCTTGTTCGGGGGGGTTCGGACTAATGAAAAACTGTTTTTT.

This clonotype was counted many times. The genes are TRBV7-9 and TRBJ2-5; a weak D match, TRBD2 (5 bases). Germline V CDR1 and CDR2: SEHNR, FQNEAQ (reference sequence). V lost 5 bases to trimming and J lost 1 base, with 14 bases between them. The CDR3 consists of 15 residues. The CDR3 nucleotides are TGTGCCAGCAGCCCACCTTGGACTCCCCAAGAGACCCAGTACTTC. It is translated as CASSPPWTPQETQYF.

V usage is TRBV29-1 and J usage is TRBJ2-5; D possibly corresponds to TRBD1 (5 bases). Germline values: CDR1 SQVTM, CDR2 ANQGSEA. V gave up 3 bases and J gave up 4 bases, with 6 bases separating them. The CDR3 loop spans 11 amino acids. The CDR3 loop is CSVDQGETQYF. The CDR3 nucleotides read TGCAGCGTTGATCAGGGAGAGACCCAGTACTTC.

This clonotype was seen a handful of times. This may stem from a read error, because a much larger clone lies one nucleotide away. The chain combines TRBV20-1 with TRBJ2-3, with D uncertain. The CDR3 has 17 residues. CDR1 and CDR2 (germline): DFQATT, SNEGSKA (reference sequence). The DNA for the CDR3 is TGCTGTGCTAGTAACAAGTTGGTGGCGCGACGCACAGATACGCAGTATTTT. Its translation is CCASNKLVARRTDTQYF.

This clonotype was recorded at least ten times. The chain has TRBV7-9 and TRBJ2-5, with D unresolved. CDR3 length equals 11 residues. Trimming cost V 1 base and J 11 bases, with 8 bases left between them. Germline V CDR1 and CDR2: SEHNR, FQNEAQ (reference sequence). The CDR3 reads CASSLGPIQYF. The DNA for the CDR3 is TGTGCCAGCAGCTTAGGGCCTATACAGTACTTC.

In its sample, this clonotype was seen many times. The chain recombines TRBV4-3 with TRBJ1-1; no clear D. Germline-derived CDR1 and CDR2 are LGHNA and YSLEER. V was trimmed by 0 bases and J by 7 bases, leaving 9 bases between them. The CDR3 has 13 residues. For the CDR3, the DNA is TGCGCCAGCAGCCAAGATCTCCACTATGAAGCTTTCTTT. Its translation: CASSQDLHYEAFF.

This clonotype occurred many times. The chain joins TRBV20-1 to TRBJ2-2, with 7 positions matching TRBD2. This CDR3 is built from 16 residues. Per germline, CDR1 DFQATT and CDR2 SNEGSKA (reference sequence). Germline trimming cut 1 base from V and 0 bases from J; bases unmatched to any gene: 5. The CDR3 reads CSARGLLAANTGELFF. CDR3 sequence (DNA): TGCAGTGCTAGAGGGCTCCTAGCGGCGAACACCGGGGAGCTGTTTTTT.

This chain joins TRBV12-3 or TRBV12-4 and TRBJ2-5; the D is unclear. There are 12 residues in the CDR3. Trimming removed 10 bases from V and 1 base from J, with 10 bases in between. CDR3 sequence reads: CATSPSQETQYF. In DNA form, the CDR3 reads TGTGCCACCTCTCCGTCCCAAGAGACCCAGTACTTC.

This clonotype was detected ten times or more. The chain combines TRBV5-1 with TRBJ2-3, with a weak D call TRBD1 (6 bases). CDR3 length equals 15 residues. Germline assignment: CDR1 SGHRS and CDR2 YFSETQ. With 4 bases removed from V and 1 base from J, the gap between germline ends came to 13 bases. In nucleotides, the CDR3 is TGCGCCAGCAGCGAGGACAGAATAGGCACAGATACGCAGTATTTT. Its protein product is CASSEDRIGTDTQYF.